This T cell receptor (beta chain) was recorded in a study of control samples from healthy donors and cancer patients (dated by TCRdb to the early 2020s). Library preparation employed the immunoSEQ multiplex PCR assay. Not all clones reach the TCRdb copy of this immuneACCESS table, which keeps in-frame sequences only. Checked studies attribute under half of the gap to unresolved V genes and leave the rest unexplained. The sample profile shows 90,000 to 100,000 clones; 75% to 85% of them were found once. 10% to 13% of the sample rests with the top ten. In regard to this clone: The antigen this receptor binds is unknown. Per-base quality was not reported, and no clone a single base away is much larger than it.

From the germline V gene, CDR1 is SGHVS and CDR2 is FQNEAQ. The CDR3 has 14 amino acids, counting the end cysteine and phenylalanine. Only CDR3 DNA remains: 42 bases, in frame from the first base. Trimming takes 0 bases from V and 6 bases from J, and the germline ends sit 11 bases apart. The receptor's source is a woman under 40 in good health. The V gene is TRBV7-8 and the J gene is TRBJ1-1; no D gene call is confident. Specimen: blood. The DNA is TGTGCCAGCAGCTTAGCGCTCCATAAGGCTGAAGCTTTCTTT. This encodes CASSLALHKAEAFF. Extended through the reference TRBV7-8 and TRBJ1-1 proteins, this CDR3 yields the full variable domain: GAGVSQSPRYKVAKRGQDVALRCDPISGHVSLFWYQQALGQGPEFLTYFQNEAQLDKSGLPSDRFFAERPEGSVSTLKIQRTQQEDSAVYLCASSLALHKAEAFFGQGTRLTVV.